This T cell receptor beta chain came from a study of Ad26.COV2.S vaccination and SARS-CoV-2 variants. Repertoires were generated with immunoSEQ multiplex PCR, while TCRdb's copy carries only in-frame clones and drops some. The table includes roughly 700,000 clones, 70% to 90% detected once. V gave up 1 base and J gave up 4 bases; unmatched junction bases: 7. There are 16 residues in the CDR3. Germline V gene data show CDR1 as LNHNV and CDR2 as YYDKDF (reference sequence). This sample's treatment: 19 received Ad26.COV2.S at low or high dose, single or two shots; about five received placebo; per-sample allocation not given. Sample collection was performed on day 63 after the first vaccine or placebo injection. In Boston, an adult donor aged 18-55 years took part.

The receptor was derived from a person aged 18-60 years who received the Ad26.COV2.S COVID-19 vaccine or a placebo. This chain uses TRBV15 with TRBJ2-1, with 7 bases matching TRBD2. Sequencing was performed on peripheral blood, taken in a trial of Ad26.COV2.S vaccine versus placebo. The CDR3 sequence is CATSRARGGDYNEQFF. CDR3 coding DNA: TGTGCCACCAGCAGAGCTCGTGGGGGGGATTACAATGAGCAGTTCTTC.